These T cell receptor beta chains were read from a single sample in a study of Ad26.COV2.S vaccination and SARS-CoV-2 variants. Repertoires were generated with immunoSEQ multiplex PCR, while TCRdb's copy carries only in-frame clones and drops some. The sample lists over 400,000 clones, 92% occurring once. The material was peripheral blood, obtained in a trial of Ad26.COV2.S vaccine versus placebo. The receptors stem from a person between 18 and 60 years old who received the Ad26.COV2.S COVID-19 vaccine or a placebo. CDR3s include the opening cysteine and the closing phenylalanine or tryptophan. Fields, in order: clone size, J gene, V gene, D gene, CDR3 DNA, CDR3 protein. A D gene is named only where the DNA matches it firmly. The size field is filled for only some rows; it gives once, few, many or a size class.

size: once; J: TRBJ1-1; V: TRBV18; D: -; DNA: TGTGCCAGCTGTCCTAGCCGACAGAGGCGGGCTGAAGCTTTCTTT; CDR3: CASCPSRQRRAEAFF
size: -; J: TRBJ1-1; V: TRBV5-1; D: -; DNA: TGCGCCAGCAGCATAGGGGGGAGCAACACTGAAGCTTTCTTT; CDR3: CASSIGGSNTEAFF
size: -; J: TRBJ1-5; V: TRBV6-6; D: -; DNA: TGTGCCAGCATGGACGGGATATCGGGTCAGCCCCAGCATTTT; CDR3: CASMDGISGQPQHF
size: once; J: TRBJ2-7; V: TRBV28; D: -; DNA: TGTGCCAGCAGTTGGCCTCCGGGGATGGCCTACGAGCAGTACTTC; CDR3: CASSWPPGMAYEQYF
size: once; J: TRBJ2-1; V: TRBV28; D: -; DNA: TGTGCCAGCAGTTTATTGGATGGGATCTACTACAATGAGCAGTTCTTC; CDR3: CASSLLDGIYYNEQFF
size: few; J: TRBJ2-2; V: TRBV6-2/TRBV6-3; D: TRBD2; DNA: TGTGCCAGCAGTTCATCCTTGACTAGCGGCTACACCGGGGAGCTGTTTTTT; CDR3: CASSSSLTSGYTGELFF
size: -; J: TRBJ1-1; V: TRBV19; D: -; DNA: TGTGCCAGTAGTCCTGGGTTATTGAACACTGAAGCTTTCTTT; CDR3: CASSPGLLNTEAFF
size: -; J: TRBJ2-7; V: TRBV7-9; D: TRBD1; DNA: TGTGCCAGCAGCCAGGACAGGGGGAAACCCTACGAGCAGTACTTC; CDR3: CASSQDRGKPYEQYF
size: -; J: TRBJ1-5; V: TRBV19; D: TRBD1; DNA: TGTGCCAGTAGGGGACAGGTTAATAGCAATCAGCCCCAGCATTTT; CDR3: CASRGQVNSNQPQHF
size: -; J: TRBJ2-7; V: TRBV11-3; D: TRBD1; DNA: TGTGCCAGCAGCTTAGGACAGGGCACCTACGAGCAGTACTTC; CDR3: CASSLGQGTYEQYF
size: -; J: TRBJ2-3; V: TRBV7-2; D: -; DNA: TGTGCCAGCAGCCTCAGCCCCCTACTGGCAGATACGCAGTATTTT; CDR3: CASSLSPLLADTQYF
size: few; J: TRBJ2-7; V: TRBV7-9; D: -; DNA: TGTGCCAGCAGCTTAGTGGGGGGAAACTCCTACGAGCAGTACTTC; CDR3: CASSLVGGNSYEQYF
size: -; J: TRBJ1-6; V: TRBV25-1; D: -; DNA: TGTGCCAGCAGGGGGGGGGCCCACTTTCCCCTCCACTTT; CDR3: CASRGGAHFPLHF
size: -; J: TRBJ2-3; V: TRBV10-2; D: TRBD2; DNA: TGCGCCAGCAGTGGACTAGCGGGGGGGCTGGATACGCAGTATTTT; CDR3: CASSGLAGGLDTQYF
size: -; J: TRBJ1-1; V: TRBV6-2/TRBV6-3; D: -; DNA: TGTGCCAGCAGTTACGGCAGGGTGAGCGCTTTCTTT; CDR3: CASSYGRVSAFF
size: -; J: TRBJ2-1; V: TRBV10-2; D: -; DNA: TGCGCCACCCGGTGGGAGTCCTACAATGAGCAGTTCTTC; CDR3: CATRWESYNEQFF
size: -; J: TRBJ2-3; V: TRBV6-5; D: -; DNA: TGTGCCAGCCGGGGAAGCAAGGGGCTCCCAGATACGCAGTATTTT; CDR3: CASRGSKGLPDTQYF
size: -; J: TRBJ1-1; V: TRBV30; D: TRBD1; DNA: TGTGCCTATCGACAGGGGAGGAGGACTGAAGCTTTCTTT; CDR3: CAYRQGRRTEAFF
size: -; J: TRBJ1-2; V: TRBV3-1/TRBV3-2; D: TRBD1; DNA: TGTGCCAGCAGCCGACAGGGGCACTTCTATGGCTACACCTTC; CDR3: CASSRQGHFYGYTF
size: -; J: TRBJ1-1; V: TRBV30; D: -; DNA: TGTGCCTGGAGTGAATTATGGAACACTGAAGCTTTCTTT; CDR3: CAWSELWNTEAFF
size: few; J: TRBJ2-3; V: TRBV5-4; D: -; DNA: TGTGCCAGCAGCAGCCGGCGGCTAAGGGGGGGCGGAGATACGCAGTATTTT; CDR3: CASSSRRLRGGGDTQYF
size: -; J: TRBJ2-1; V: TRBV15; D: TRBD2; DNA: TGTGCCACCAGTAGGGTAGCGGGGGCCAATGAGCAGTTCTTC; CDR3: CATSRVAGANEQFF
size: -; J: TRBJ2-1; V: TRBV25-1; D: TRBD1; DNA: TGTGCCAGCAGTACACCGTCCGGGGACAGCAGATACAATGAGCAGTTCTTC; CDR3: CASSTPSGDSRYNEQFF
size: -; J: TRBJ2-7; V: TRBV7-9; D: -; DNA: TGTGCCAGCAGGGGCGGTGAGGGGCCCTACGAGCAGTACTTC; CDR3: CASRGGEGPYEQYF
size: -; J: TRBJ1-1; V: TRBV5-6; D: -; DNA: TGTGCCAGCAGCCTTAATAGGGGACGGGGAGTGACTGAAGCTTTCTTT; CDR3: CASSLNRGRGVTEAFF
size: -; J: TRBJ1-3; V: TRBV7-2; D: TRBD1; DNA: TGTGCCAGCATCCTGGAGGGGGCCGCTGGAAACACCATATATTTT; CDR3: CASILEGAAGNTIYF
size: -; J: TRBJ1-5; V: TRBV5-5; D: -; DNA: TGTGCCAGCAGCTTGTGGGACAGCAATCAGCCCCAGCATTTT; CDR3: CASSLWDSNQPQHF
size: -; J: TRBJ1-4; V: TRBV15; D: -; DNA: TGTGCCACCAGCTTCGGTCCCGCGAGGGAAAAACTGTTTTTT; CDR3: CATSFGPAREKLFF
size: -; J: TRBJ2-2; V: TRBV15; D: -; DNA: TGTGCCACCAGCACCCTAACAATGAACACCGGGGAGCTGTTTTTT; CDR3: CATSTLTMNTGELFF
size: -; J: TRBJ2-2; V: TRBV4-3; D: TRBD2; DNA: TGCGCCAGCAGCCAAGGGACTAGCGGAAACGGGGAGCTGTTTTTT; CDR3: CASSQGTSGNGELFF
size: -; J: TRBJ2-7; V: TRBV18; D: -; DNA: TGTGCCAGCTCACCACCTTGGGGGTTGGACGAGCAGTACTTC; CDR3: CASSPPWGLDEQYF
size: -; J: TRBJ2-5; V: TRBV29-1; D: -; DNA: TGCAGCGTTGACGGCGGTGTGGGGGAGACCCAGTACTTC; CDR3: CSVDGGVGETQYF
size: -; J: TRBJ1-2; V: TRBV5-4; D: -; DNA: TGTGCCAGCAGCTCCAGGGAGGCCGTATACTATGGCTACACCTTC; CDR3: CASSSREAVYYGYTF